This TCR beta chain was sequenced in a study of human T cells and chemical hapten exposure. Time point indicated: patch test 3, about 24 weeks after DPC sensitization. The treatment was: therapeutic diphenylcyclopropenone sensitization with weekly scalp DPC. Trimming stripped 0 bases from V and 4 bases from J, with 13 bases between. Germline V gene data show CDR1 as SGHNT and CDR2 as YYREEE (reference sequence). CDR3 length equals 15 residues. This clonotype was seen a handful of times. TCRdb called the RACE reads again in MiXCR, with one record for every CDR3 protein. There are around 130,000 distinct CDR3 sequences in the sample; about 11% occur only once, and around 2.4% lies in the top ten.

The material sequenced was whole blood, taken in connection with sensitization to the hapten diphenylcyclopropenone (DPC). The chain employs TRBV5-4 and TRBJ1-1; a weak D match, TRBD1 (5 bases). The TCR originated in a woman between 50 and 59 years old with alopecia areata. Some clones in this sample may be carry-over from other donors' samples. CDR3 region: CASSLEGNVATEAFF. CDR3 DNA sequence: TGTGCCAGCAGCTTGGAGGGGAACGTCGCCACTGAAGCTTTCTTT. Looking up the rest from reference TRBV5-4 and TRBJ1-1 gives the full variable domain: ETGVTQSPTHLIKTRGQQVTLRCSSQSGHNTVSWYQQALGQGPQFIFQYYREEENGRGNFPPRFSGLQFPNYSSELNVNALELDDSALYLCASSLEGNVATEAFFGQGTRLTVV.